This T cell receptor beta chain derives from a study of T cell changes during pregnancy in multiple sclerosis. V was shortened by 4 bases and J by 10 bases, with 16 bases between the two germline ends. Looked up from germline, CDR1 is SGHAT and CDR2 is FQNNGV. The CDR3 sequence is 13 residues long. Libraries were prepared by immunoSEQ multiplex PCR; TCRdb keeps only in-frame clonotypes and omits some of them. The sample includes under 70,000 clones, roughly 89% of them seen just once. This clone has just one count. The specimen was CD4+ T cells from peripheral blood mononuclear cells, collected after pregnancy. The chain is built from TRBV11-2 and TRBJ1-1; D gene unclear. This TCR was sampled from a female donor in good health, enrolled as a control in a pregnancy study. The CDR3 DNA reads as TGTGCCAGCAGCTCATCTGGAGGGTTGGTAGCTTTCTTT. It specifies CASSSSGGLVAFF. Full variable domain (rest looked up from reference TRBV11-2 and TRBJ1-1): EAGVAQSPRYKIIEKRQSVAFWCNPISGHATLYWYQQILGQGPKLLIQFQNNGVVDDSQLPKDRFSAERLKGVDSTLKIQPAKLEDSAVYLCASSSSGGLVAFFGQGTRLTVV.